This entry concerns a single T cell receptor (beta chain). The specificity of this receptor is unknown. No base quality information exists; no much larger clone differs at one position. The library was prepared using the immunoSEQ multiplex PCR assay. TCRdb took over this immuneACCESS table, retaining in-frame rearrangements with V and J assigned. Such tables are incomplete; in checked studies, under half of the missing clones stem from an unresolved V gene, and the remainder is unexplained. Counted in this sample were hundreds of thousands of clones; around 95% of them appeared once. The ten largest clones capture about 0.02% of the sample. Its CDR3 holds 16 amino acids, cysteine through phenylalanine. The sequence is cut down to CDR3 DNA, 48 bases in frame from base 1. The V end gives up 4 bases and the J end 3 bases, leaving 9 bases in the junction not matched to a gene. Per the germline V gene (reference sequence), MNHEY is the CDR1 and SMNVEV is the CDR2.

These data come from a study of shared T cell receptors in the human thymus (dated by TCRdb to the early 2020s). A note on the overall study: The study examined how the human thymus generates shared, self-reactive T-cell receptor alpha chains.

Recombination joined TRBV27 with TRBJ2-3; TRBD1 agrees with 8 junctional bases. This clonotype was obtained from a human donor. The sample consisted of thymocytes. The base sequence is TGTGCCAGCAGTTGCGGACAGGGAACGATAACAGATACGCAGTATTTT. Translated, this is CASSCGQGTITDTQYF.